This T cell receptor beta chain was found in a study of cytomegalovirus exposure and HLA in healthy donors. As for the study in general: HLA-typed donors were the source of 90 million or so unique TCRs, which an early data release held.

CDR1 is MNHEY and CDR2 is SMNVEV in the germline V gene (reference sequence). Trimming pared 5 bases from V and 2 bases from J, leaving 14 bases between. The CDR3 spans 15 residues. Primers for the PCR totalled 60 Vbeta and 13 Jbeta. TCRdb keeps only in-frame clones here, not all; method: immunoSEQ multiplex PCR. The data show 160,000 or so clones, with approximately 86% seen just once and approximately 2% held by the top ten. Regarding the study as a whole: A later analysis showed that HLA-associated TCR beta chains had undergone more clonal expansion than equally common others.

On this clone itself: Its specificity is unknown.

The specimen sequenced was PBMCs. V gene TRBV27 combines with J gene TRBJ2-3; a weak D match, TRBD1 (5 bases). This sequence originates from a woman aged 18-29 years in good health and CMV-seronegative. The DNA for the CDR3 is TGTGCCAGCAGTCTGAAGACAGCGAACACAGATACGCAGTATTTT. It yields the protein CASSLKTANTDTQYF.